This T cell receptor (beta chain) was sequenced for a study of shared clonotypes between healthy human individuals (dated by TCRdb to about 2020). In the study overall: The cohort included three men and a couple of women between 18 and 49 years of age. Per donor, three plates each were used for CD4 naive and CD4 memory, two for CD8 naive, and one for CD8 memory. The study deeply sequenced blood TCR repertoires of about five healthy adults to estimate repertoire size and the extent of clonotype sharing between individuals. Different laboratories and diverse techniques were used to prepare libraries and sequence TCR repertoires, to increase sequencing depth and limit assay-specific biases. Between about 0.9 and 9 billion PBMCs per donor were obtained by leukapheresis.

Study-level results and caveats: Naive subsets generally had larger estimated clonotype richness than memory subsets. Compared with non-shared clonotypes, the clonotypes found in all four sorted-subset donors had higher generation probabilities. Only blood was sampled, and tissue TCR repertoires likely differ from those in blood. Incomplete sequencing was indicated by rarefaction of sorted-subset datasets, despite the large sequencing depth. Because the study included only a small number of donors, the genetic and exposure-history diversity represented was limited. Pairwise subsampling indicated that sequencing depth was expected to affect the degree of clonotype sharing among donors. When several donors were compared, the shared fraction of clonotypes was 5% to 6.5% for naive CD4, approximately 3.5% for naive CD8, 2.3% for memory CD4, and 0.4% for memory CD8.

Counted from cysteine to phenylalanine, this CDR3 has 12 amino acids. Of all the DNA, just the CDR3 is kept, 36 bases in frame from base 1. From a lookup of the germline V gene (reference sequence), CDR1 and CDR2 are SEHNR and FQNEAQ. V trim: 1 base; J trim: 10 bases; unmatched bases: 3. CD8 naive samples were obtained by positive selection for CCR7 among CD45RO-negative cells, yielding a CD45RA+CCR7+ population from which TemRA cells were excluded. Healthy HIV-negative adults with no recently reported acute infections or vaccinations were included as donors. Every donor was a Caucasian adult residing in Nashville, Tennessee, USA. Blood was obtained by leukapheresis, after which PBMCs were separated by Ficoll-Histopaque density gradient centrifugation and cryopreserved in liquid nitrogen vapor phase. Purity and quantity of every magnetically sorted T cell population were checked by analytical flow cytometry. Genomic DNA was isolated from every sorted fraction and measured by UV absorbance on a Nanodrop 2000c.

TCR CDR3 regions were amplified from genomic DNA by multiplex PCR using the deep immunoSEQ assay. Extracted genomic DNA from each cell subset was distributed evenly across all wells of several immunoSEQ 96-well plates, and each plate was treated as a replicate. For sorted subsets, each replicate PCR was loaded with approximately 200 ng genomic DNA, equivalent to 25,000 to 35,000 T cell genomes. The purified libraries were quantified using a Qubit 3.0 fluorometer, sized with a Bioanalyzer 2100, and then quantified again using the KAPA Library Quantification kit. A separate single-read 150-cycle Illumina NextSeq 550 flow cell was used to sequence each immunoSEQ 96-well plate. As for the authors' bioinformatics: Because the immunoSEQ output held only junctional sequences and lacked quality scores, the filtering could not match the filtering applied to full-length reads. To assign V/J genes and CDR3, sequences were annotated against IMGT germline references using PyIR, a Python wrapper for IgBLAST v1.9. Reads were removed for weak V/J assignments (E-value above 1e-6), missing CDR3, stop codons, out-of-frame junctions, or ambiguous translated residues. V3J clonotypes were defined as sequences sharing an identical inferred V gene, J gene, and CDR3 amino acid sequence. To compute the percentage overlap between repertoires, the number of shared unique clonotypes was divided by the size of the smaller repertoire. RTK rarefaction, the Chao1 estimator, and Recon v2.1 estimates of unobserved clonotypes were used to assess repertoire richness. Generation probabilities were computed with OLGA for all TCRbeta clonotypes obtained by the gDNA method from a few donors. What TCRdb holds here is the immuneACCESS table cut down to in-frame rearrangements. Part of the clones is not present; checked against another copy, under half of the missing clones reflect an unresolved V gene, and the others are unexplained. Clone size and V and J calls were adopted from that table, with D and trimming inferred from the DNA. This sample lists approximately 740,000 clones; 85% to 95% were detected once. More than 20% of the sample belongs to the ten largest clones.

Points on this clone: Its recognized antigen is unknown. No much larger clonotype is one base removed from it; base qualities were not supplied.

Sequences were obtained from naive CD8+ T cells sorted from blood. This specimen's cell subset or site label, per the study, means: CD45RA+CCR7+. The chain is encoded by TRBV7-9 joined to TRBJ2-7, with 8 bases aligning to TRBD1. This TCR came from a man under 40 in good health. The CDR3 loop reads CASSLGDRGQYF. The DNA sequence reads TGTGCCAGCAGCTTAGGAGACAGGGGACAGTACTTC.